The clone carrying this TCR beta chain occurred many times. Its matching antigen is unknown. This sample is drawn from a study of T cells after yellow fever vaccination. As for the study in general: Preparing low-cell-number fractions relied on SMART-Seq v4 Ultra Low Input. Study-wide results and caveats: Peaking faster, on day 5 versus 15, the secondary response was nonetheless weaker.

TCRdb recomputed calls from the 5' RACE reads with MiXCR, one row per CDR3 protein. The sample lists some 220,000 distinct CDR3 sequences, 3% to 3.5% occurring once. This clonotype originated in a man younger than 35 who received the YFV17D yellow fever vaccine. Specimen: CD4+ T cells sorted from PBMCs, collected 10 days after the yellow fever booster vaccination.

CDR3 DNA sequence: TGCAGCGTTGAAGGTGGCTACACCTTC. Encoded protein: CSVEGGYTF. The chain is built from TRBV29-1 and TRBJ1-2; the D is unclear. V lost 1 base, J lost 7 bases, and 1 base lay in between. The length of the CDR3 is 9 residues. Germline V CDR1 and CDR2: SQVTM, ANQGSEA.